This T cell receptor beta chain came from a study of blood T cell repertoires in COVID-19. Germline values: CDR1 MNHEY, CDR2 SMNVEV (reference sequence). There are 18 residues in the CDR3. Losses at the gene ends were 5 bases for V and 5 bases for J; bases not matched to a gene: 16. Profiled with immunoSEQ multiplex PCR; TCRdb holds only in-frame clones, not every one. The data contain over 150,000 clones, roughly 87% of them singletons. Individuals drawn from some 25 US areas were roughly 18 to 95 years old. Donors were grouped by their self-reported clinical history. The chain links TRBV27 to TRBJ2-5; TRBD2 matches at 11 bases. The sequence was collected from a woman aged 25 to 39 who had recovered from COVID-19. The source material was PBMCs or T cells enriched from blood (not recorded which). CDR3 in amino acids: CASSLTPFSGGARETQYF. For the CDR3, the DNA is TGTGCCAGCAGTCTGACCCCTTTTAGCGGGGGGGCACGGGAGACCCAGTACTTC.